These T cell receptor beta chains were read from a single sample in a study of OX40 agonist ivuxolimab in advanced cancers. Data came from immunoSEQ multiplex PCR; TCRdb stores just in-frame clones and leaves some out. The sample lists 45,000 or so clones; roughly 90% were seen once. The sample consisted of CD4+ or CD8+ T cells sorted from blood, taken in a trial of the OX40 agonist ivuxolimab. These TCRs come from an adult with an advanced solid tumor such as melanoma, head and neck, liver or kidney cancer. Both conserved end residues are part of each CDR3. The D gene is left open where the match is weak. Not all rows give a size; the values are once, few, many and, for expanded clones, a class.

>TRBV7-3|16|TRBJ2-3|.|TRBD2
CASSLGTSGFTDTQYF
TGTGCCAGCAGCCTCGGGACTAGCGGGTTCACAGATACGCAGTATTTT
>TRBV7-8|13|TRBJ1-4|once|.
CASSLTIGEKLFF
TGTGCCAGCAGCTTGACCATAGGTGAAAAACTGTTTTTT
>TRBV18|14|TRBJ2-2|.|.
CASSPGARRGELFF
TGTGCCAGCTCACCTGGTGCGCGTCGCGGGGAGCTGTTTTTT
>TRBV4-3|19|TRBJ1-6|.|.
CASSRIKSPGTSYNSPLHF
TGCGCCAGCAGCCGAATCAAGTCTCCCGGGACATCCTATAATTCACCCCTCCACTTT
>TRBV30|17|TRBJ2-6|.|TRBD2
CAWRLLAGAPGANVLTF
TGTGCCTGGAGACTCTTAGCGGGAGCCCCTGGGGCCAACGTCCTGACTTTC
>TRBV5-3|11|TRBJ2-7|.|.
CARSRDNEQYF
TGTGCCAGAAGCCGGGACAACGAGCAGTACTTC
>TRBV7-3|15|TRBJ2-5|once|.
CASSPGSTAQETQYF
TGTGCCAGCAGCCCGGGCAGCACCGCGCAAGAGACCCAGTACTTC
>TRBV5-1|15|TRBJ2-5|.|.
CASSLLGTYQETQYF
TGCGCCAGCAGCTTGTTGGGGACGTACCAAGAGACCCAGTACTTC
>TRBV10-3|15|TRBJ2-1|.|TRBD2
CATLPTSGREPEQFF
TGTGCCACACTACCGACTAGCGGGAGGGAGCCTGAGCAGTTCTTC
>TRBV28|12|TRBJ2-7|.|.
CASSSGVGEQYF
TGTGCCAGCAGTTCAGGGGTGGGGGAGCAGTACTTC
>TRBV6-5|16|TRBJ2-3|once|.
CASSYSGRAITDTQYF
TGTGCCAGCAGTTACTCAGGCAGGGCCATTACAGATACGCAGTATTTT
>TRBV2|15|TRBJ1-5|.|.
CASRRVADRNQPQHF
TGTGCCAGCAGAAGAGTGGCAGACAGGAATCAGCCCCAGCATTTT
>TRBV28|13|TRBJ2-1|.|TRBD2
CASLAGRYNEQFF
TGTGCCAGCCTAGCGGGACGCTACAATGAGCAGTTCTTC
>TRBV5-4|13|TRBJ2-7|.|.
CASSQGYSHEQYF
TGTGCCAGCAGCCAAGGTTACAGCCACGAGCAGTACTTC
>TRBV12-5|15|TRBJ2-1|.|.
CASGLGSGVYNEQFF
TGTGCTAGTGGTTTAGGTAGCGGAGTCTACAATGAGCAGTTCTTC
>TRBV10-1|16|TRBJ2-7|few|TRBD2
CASTLTSGNWSYEQYF
TGCGCCAGCACGCTTACTAGCGGGAATTGGTCCTACGAGCAGTACTTC
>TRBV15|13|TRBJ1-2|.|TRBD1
CATSTTGARGYTF
TGTGCCACCAGCACAACAGGGGCCCGTGGCTACACCTTC
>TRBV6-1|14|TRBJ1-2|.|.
CASSVLVEGASLTF
TGTGCCAGCAGTGTTTTAGTGGAGGGTGCATCGCTCACCTTC
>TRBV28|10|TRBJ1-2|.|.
CASSDYGYTF
TGTGCCAGCAGTGACTATGGCTACACCTTC
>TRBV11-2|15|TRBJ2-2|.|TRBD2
CASKIAGMNTGELFF
TGTGCCAGCAAAATAGCGGGAATGAACACCGGGGAGCTGTTTTTT
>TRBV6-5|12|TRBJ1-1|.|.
CASGRGLTEAFF
TGTGCCAGCGGACGAGGGCTCACTGAAGCTTTCTTT
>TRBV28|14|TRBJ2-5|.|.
CASSFATSGETQYF
TGTGCCAGCAGTTTCGCAACTAGTGGGGAGACCCAGTACTTC